This T cell receptor (beta chain) is drawn from a study of cytomegalovirus exposure and HLA in healthy donors. With 60 Vbeta and 13 Jbeta primers, the PCR was carried out. The table came from immunoSEQ multiplex PCR; TCRdb's copy has only in-frame clones and leaves some out. The repertoire has around 130,000 clones, about 76% of them found once; the top ten carry 0.7%. This CDR3 region has 16 residues. V lost 5 bases to trimming and J lost 0 bases; unmatched junction nucleotides: 7. Per germline, CDR1 LNHNV and CDR2 YYDKDF (reference sequence). The specimen sequenced was PBMCs. The sequence was collected from a man younger than 35 in good health and CMV-seronegative. The genes are TRBV15 and TRBJ2-3, with 8 positions matching TRBD2. CDR3 DNA sequence: TGTGCCACCAGCCGGACTAGCCGTTGGAGCACAGATACGCAGTATTTT. Encoded protein: CATSRTSRWSTDTQYF.